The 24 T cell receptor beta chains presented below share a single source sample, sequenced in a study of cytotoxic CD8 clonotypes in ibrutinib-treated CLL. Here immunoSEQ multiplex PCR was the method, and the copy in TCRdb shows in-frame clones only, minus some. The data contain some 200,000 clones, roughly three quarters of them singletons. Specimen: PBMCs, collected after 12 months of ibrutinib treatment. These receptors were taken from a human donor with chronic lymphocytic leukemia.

CDR3 nucleotide sequence: TGCGCCAGCAGCGTCCCGACAGTCCAAGAGACCCAGTACTTC. Protein product: CASSVPTVQETQYF. The chain employs TRBV5-1 and TRBJ2-5; tentative D call: TRBD1 (5 bases). This CDR3 is 14 amino acids long. Germline V lookup: CDR1 SGHRS, CDR2 YFSETQ. The V end was cut by 4 bases, the J end by 1 base, with 11 bases between.

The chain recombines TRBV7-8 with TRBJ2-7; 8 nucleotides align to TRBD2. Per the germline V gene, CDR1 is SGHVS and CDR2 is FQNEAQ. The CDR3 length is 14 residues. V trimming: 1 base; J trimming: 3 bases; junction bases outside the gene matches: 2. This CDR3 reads CASSLEGLDYEQYF. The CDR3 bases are TGTGCCAGCAGCTTAGAGGGACTAGACTACGAGCAGTACTTC.

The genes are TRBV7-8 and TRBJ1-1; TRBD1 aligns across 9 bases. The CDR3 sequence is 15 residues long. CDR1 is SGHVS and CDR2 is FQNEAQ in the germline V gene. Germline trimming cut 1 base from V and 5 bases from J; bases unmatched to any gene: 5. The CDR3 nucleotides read TGTGCCAGCAGCTTAGGGGGACAGGGTTGGACTGAAGCTTTCTTT. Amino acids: CASSLGGQGWTEAFF.

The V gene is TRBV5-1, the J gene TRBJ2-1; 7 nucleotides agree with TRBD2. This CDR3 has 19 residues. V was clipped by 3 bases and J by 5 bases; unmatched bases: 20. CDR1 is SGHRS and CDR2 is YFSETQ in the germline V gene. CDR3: CASSSLDRAERDNHNEQFF. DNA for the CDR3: TGCGCCAGCAGCTCCCTCGACCGGGCCGAGCGGGATAATCACAATGAGCAGTTCTTC.

This CDR3 reads CASSLGASLVTDTQYF. In DNA, the CDR3 is TGTGCCAGCAGCTTGGGTGCGAGCCTGGTAACAGATACGCAGTATTTT. J is TRBJ2-3 and V is TRBV5-4; D call uncertain. This CDR3 contains 16 residues. From germline, CDR1 is SGHNT and CDR2 YYREEE (reference sequence). Trimming cost V 0 bases and J 3 bases, with 14 bases left between them.

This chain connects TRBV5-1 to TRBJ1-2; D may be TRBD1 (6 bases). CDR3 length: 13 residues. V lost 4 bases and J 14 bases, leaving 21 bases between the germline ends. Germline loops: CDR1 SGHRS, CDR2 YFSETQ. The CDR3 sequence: CASSQTTDSLETF. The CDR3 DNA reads TGCGCCAGCAGCCAGACTACGGACAGCCTGGAGACCTTC.

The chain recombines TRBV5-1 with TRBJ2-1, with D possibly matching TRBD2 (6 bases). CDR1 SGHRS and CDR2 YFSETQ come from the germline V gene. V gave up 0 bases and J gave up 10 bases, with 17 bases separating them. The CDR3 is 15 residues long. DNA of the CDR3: TGCGCCAGCAGCTTGGAGGCCCAACCCGGGGGAGAGCAGTTCTTC. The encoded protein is CASSLEAQPGGEQFF. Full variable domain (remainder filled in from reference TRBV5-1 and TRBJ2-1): KAGVTQTPRYLIKTRGQQVTLSCSPISGHRSVSWYQQTPGQGLQFLFEYFSETQRNKGNFPGRFSGRQFSNSRSEMNVSTLELGDSALYLCASSLEAQPGGEQFFGPGTRLTVL.

This CDR3 is CASSLLVTSEQYF. The DNA of the CDR3 is TGTGCCAGCAGCTTGCTCGTTACTAGCGAGCAGTACTTC. The chain joins TRBV7-9 to TRBJ2-7, with D possibly matching TRBD2 (5 bases). The CDR3 consists of 13 residues. V was cut by 3 bases and J by 6 bases, with 12 bases left in between. CDR1 SEHNR and CDR2 FQNEAQ come from the germline V gene (reference sequence).

CDR3 in amino acids: CASSPPGLAGGGQYF. DNA of the CDR3: TGTGCCAGCAGCCCGCCGGGACTAGCGGGAGGAGGACAGTACTTC. This chain joins TRBV5-4 and TRBJ2-7; 15 nucleotides match TRBD2. This CDR3 is 15 amino acids long. V dropped 4 bases and J dropped 10; count of bases not matched to a gene: 9. Per the germline V gene, CDR1 is SGHNT and CDR2 is YYREEE (reference sequence).

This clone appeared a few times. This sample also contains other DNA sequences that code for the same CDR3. The CDR3: CASSSGQGNYNEQFF. For the CDR3, the DNA is TGTGCCAGCAGTAGTGGGCAGGGGAATTACAATGAGCAGTTCTTC. The chain is built from TRBV11-3 and TRBJ2-1; D might be TRBD1 (6 bases). Germline CDR1 and CDR2: SGHNT and YENEEA. This CDR3 has 15 residues. Trimming removed 6 bases from V and 4 bases from J, with 16 bases in between. The full variable domain, rest sourced from reference TRBV11-3 and TRBJ2-1, is EAGVVQSPRYKIIEKKQPVAFWCNPISGHNTLYWYLQNLGQGPELLIRYENEEAVDDSQLPKDRFSAERLKGVDSTLKIQPAELGDSAVYLCASSSGQGNYNEQFFGPGTRLTVL.

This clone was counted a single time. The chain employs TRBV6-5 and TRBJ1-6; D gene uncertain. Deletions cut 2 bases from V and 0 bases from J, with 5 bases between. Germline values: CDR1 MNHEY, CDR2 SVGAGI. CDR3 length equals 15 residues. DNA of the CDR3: TGTGCCAGCAGTTACCAGAGCTCCTATAATTCACCCCTCCACTTT. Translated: CASSYQSSYNSPLHF.

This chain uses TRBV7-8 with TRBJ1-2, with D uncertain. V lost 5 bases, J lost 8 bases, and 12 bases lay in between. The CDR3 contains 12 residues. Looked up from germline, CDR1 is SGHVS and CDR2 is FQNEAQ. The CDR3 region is CASSGTLAGYTF. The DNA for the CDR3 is TGTGCCAGCAGCGGTACCCTGGCGGGCTACACCTTC. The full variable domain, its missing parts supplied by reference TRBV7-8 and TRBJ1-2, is GAGVSQSPRYKVAKRGQDVALRCDPISGHVSLFWYQQALGQGPEFLTYFQNEAQLDKSGLPSDRFFAERPEGSVSTLKIQRTQQEDSAVYLCASSGTLAGYTFGSGTRLTVV.

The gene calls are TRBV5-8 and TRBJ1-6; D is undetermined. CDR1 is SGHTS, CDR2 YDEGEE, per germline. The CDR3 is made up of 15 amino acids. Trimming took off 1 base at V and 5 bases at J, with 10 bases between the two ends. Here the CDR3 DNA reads TGTGCCAGCAGCTTGTCAACGGAGAATAATTCACCCCTCCACTTT. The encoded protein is CASSLSTENNSPLHF.

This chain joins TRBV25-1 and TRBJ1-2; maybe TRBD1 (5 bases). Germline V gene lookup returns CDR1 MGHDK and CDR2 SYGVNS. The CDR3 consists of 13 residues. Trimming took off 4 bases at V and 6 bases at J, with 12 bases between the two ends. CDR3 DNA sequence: TGTGCCAGCAGTGTAAAGGGGACGCATGGCTACACCTTC. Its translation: CASSVKGTHGYTF.

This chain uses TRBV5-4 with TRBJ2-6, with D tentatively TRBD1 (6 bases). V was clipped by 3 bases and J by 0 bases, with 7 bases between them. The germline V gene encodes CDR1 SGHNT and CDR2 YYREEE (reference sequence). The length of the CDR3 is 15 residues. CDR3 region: CASSYRDSGANVLTF. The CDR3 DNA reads TGTGCCAGCAGCTACAGGGACTCTGGGGCCAACGTCCTGACTTTC.

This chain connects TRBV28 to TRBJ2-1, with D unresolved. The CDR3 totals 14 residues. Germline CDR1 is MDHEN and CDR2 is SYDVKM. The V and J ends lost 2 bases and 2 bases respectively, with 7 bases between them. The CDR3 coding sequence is TGTGCCAGCAGTTTAGTGTCCACCTACAATGAGCAGTTCTTC. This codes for CASSLVSTYNEQFF.

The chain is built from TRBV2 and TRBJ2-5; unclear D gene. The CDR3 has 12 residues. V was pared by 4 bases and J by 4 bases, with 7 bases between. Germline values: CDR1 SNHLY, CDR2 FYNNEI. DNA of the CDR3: TGTGCCAGCAGTGTGTATGGAGAGACCCAGTACTTC. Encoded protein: CASSVYGETQYF.

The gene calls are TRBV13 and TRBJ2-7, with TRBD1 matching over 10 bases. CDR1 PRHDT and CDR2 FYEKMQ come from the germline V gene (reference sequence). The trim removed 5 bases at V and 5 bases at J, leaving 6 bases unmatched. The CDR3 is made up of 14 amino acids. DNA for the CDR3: TGTGCCAGCAGCACGCGACAGGGGGCTGACGAGCAGTACTTC. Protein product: CASSTRQGADEQYF.

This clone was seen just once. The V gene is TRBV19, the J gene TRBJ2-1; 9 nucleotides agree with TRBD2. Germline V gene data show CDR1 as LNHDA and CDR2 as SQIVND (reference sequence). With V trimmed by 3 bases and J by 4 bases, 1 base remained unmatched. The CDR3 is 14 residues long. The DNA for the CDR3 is TGTGCCAGTAGTATGAGCGGGGGGTACAATGAGCAGTTCTTC. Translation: CASSMSGGYNEQFF.

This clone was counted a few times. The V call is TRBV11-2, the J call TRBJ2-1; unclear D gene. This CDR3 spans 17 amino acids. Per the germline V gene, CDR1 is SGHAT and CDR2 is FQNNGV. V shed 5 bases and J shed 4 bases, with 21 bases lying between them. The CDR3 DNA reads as TGTGCCAGCAGCCTCCTTACCCGTCCGCGGAATTACAATGAGCAGTTCTTC. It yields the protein CASSLLTRPRNYNEQFF. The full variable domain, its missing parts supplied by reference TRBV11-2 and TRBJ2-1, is EAGVAQSPRYKIIEKRQSVAFWCNPISGHATLYWYQQILGQGPKLLIQFQNNGVVDDSQLPKDRFSAERLKGVDSTLKIQPAKLEDSAVYLCASSLLTRPRNYNEQFFGPGTRLTVL.

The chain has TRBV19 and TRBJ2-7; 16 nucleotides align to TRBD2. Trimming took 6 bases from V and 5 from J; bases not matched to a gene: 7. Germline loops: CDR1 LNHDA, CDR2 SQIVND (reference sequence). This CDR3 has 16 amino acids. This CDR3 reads CASSGTSGRAPHEQYF. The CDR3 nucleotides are TGTGCCAGTAGCGGGACTAGCGGGAGGGCCCCCCACGAGCAGTACTTC.

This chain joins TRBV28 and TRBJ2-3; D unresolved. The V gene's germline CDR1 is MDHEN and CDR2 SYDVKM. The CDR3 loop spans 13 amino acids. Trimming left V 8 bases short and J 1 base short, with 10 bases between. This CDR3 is CASESAGTDTQYF. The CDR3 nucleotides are TGTGCCAGCGAGTCTGCCGGCACAGATACGCAGTATTTT. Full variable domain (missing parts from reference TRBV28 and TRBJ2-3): DVKVTQSSRYLVKRTGEKVFLECVQDMDHENMFWYRQDPGLGLRLIYFSYDVKMKEKGDIPEGYSVSREKKERFSLILESASTNQTSMYLCASESAGTDTQYFGPGTRLTVL.

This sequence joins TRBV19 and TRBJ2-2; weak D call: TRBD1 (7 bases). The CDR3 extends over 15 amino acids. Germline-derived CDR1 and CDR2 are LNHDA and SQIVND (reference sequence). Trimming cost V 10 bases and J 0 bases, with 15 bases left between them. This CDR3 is CATAGQSANTGELFF. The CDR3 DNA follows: TGTGCCACCGCGGGACAGAGCGCGAACACCGGGGAGCTGTTTTTT.

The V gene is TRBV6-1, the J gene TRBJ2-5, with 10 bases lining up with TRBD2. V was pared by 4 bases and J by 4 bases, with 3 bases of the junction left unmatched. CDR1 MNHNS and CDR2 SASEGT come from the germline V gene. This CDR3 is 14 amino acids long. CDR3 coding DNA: TGTGCCAGCAGTGGACTAGCGGGTTTAGAGACCCAGTACTTC. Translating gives CASSGLAGLETQYF.